Presented here are 6 T cell receptor beta chains from one specimen sequenced in a study of cytomegalovirus exposure and HLA in healthy donors. Vbeta (60) and Jbeta (13) primers were used in the PCR. This table comes from immunoSEQ multiplex PCR, and its TCRdb copy is limited to in-frame clones, with some not included. In the table there are under 200,000 clones, approximately 62% of which are singletons. Sequencing was done on a sample of PBMCs. The receptors were gathered from a man between 45 and 60 years old in good health and CMV-seronegative.

This chain links TRBV29-1 with TRBJ1-2; a weak D match, TRBD1 (6 bases). V was clipped by 1 base and J by 4 bases, with 7 bases between them. Germline CDR1 is SQVTM and CDR2 is ANQGSEA. The CDR3 is 12 amino acids. The CDR3 loop is CSVEGGGYGYTF. The CDR3 bases are TGCAGCGTTGAAGGAGGGGGCTATGGCTACACCTTC.

This clone was counted a single time. CDR3 protein: CASSFDGGEAFF. In DNA form, the CDR3 reads TGTGCCAGCAGCTTCGACGGGGGTGAAGCTTTCTTT. The genes are TRBV6-6 and TRBJ1-1; D is possibly TRBD1 (5 bases). V was clipped by 6 bases and J by 7 bases, with 12 bases between them. CDR1 and CDR2 (germline): MNHNY, SVGAGI (reference sequence). This CDR3 spans 12 amino acids.

The rearrangement links TRBV15 to TRBJ2-5, with D perhaps matching TRBD2 (5 bases). Germline lookup yields CDR1 LNHNV and CDR2 YYDKDF (reference sequence). There are 15 residues in the CDR3. The germline V and J ends were trimmed by 5 bases and 10 bases, with 23 bases remaining between them. DNA of the CDR3: TGTGCCACCAGCCCTTCCCGCGGCGAGGGTTTGATCCAGTACTTC. Protein: CATSPSRGEGLIQYF. The full variable domain, completed using reference TRBV15 and TRBJ2-5, is DAMVIQNPRYQVTQFGKPVTLSCSQTLNHNVMYWYQQKSSQAPKLLFHYYDKDFNNEADTPDNFQSRRPNTSFCFLDIRSPGLGDTAMYLCATSPSRGEGLIQYFGPGTRLLVL.

This clone was observed a handful of times. The V gene is TRBV6-4, the J gene TRBJ1-1, with 7 bases lining up with TRBD1. The CDR3 consists of 11 residues. After removal of 6 bases from V and 10 bases from J, the junction contained 5 bases not matched to a gene. Germline V lookup: CDR1 MRHNA, CDR2 SNTAGT. CDR3 region: CASSSTGRAFF. The CDR3 DNA reads as TGTGCCAGCAGCTCGACAGGGCGAGCTTTCTTT.

This chain uses TRBV7-2 with TRBJ2-3, with TRBD2 identical over 12 bases. Germline CDR1 is SGHTA and CDR2 is FQGNSA. CDR3 size: 16 residues. V shed 4 bases, J shed 4 bases, and the junction held 6 bases outside the gene matches. Here the CDR3 DNA reads TGTGCCAGCAGCTCGTCTAGCGGGGGGGCGGCAGATACGCAGTATTTT. Translating it yields CASSSSSGGAADTQYF.

The V call is TRBV10-3, the J call TRBJ2-5; 10 nucleotides align to TRBD2. The CDR3 extends over 15 amino acids. After removal of 0 bases from V and 4 bases from J, the junction contained 2 bases not matched to a gene. Germline V lookup: CDR1 ENHRY, CDR2 SYGVKD. The CDR3: CAISESTSGAETQYF. The CDR3 DNA is TGTGCCATCAGTGAGTCTACTAGCGGGGCAGAGACCCAGTACTTC.